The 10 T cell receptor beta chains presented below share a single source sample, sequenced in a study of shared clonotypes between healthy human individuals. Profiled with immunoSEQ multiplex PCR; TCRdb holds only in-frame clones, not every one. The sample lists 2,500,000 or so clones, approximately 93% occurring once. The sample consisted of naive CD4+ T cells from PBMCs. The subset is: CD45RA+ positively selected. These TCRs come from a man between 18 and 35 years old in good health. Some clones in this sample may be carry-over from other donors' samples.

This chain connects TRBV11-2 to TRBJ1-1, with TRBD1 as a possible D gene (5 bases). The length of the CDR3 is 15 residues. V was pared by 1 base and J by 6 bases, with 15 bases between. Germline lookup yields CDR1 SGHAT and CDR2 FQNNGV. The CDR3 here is CASSLASQLRAEAFF. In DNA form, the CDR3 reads TGTGCCAGCAGCTTAGCGTCCCAGCTCAGGGCTGAAGCTTTCTTT.

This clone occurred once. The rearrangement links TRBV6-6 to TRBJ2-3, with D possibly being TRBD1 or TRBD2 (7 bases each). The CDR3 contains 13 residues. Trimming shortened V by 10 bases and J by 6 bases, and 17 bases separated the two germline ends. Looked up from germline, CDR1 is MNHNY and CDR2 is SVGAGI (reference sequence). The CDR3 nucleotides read TGTGCCACAGGGAGGGGGCGGGAGGATACGCAGTATTTT. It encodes CATGRGREDTQYF.

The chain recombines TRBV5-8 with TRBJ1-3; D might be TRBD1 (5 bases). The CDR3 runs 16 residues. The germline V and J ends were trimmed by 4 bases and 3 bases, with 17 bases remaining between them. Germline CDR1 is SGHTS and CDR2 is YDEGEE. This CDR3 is CASSRSVGVSGNTIYF. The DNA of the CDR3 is TGTGCCAGCAGCCGATCCGTGGGGGTTAGTGGAAACACCATATATTTT.

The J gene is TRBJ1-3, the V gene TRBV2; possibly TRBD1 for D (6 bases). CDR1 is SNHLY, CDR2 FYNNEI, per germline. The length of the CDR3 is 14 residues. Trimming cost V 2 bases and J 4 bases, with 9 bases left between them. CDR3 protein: CASSERGAGNTIYF. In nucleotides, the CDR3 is TGTGCCAGCAGTGAAAGGGGGGCGGGAAACACCATATATTTT.

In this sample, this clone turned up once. CDR3 amino acids: CASSTFRDTTYEQYF. The CDR3 region has the DNA TGTGCCAGCAGTACTTTCCGGGACACAACCTACGAGCAGTACTTC. The rearrangement links TRBV27 to TRBJ2-7; possibly TRBD1 for D (6 bases). Trimming pared 5 bases from V and 2 bases from J, leaving 16 bases between. The CDR3 contains 15 residues. Germline V gene lookup returns CDR1 MNHEY and CDR2 SMNVEV (reference sequence).

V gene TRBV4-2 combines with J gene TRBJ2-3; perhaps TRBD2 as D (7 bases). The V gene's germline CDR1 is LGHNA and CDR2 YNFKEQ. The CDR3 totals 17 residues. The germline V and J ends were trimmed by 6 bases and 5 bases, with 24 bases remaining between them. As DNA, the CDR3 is TGTGCCAGCAGTCCGTTGGACGGGGGGCCTGATAGAGATACGCAGTATTTT. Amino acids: CASSPLDGGPDRDTQYF.

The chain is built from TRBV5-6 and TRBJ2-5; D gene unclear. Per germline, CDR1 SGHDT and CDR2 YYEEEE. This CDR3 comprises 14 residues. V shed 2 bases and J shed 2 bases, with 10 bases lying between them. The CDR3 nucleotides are TGTGCCAGCAGCTTAGAGCCACCTCAAGAGACCCAGTACTTC. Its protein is CASSLEPPQETQYF.

The CDR3 region is CASSQDSVARSYEQYF. The DNA for the CDR3 is TGCGCCAGCAGCCAAGATAGCGTAGCGAGGTCCTACGAGCAGTACTTC. V gene TRBV4-1 combines with J gene TRBJ2-7; a possible D gene is TRBD2 (5 bases). The CDR3 totals 16 residues. The germline gives CDR1 MGHRA, CDR2 YSYEKL. V lost 0 bases to trimming and J lost 1 base, with 13 bases between them.

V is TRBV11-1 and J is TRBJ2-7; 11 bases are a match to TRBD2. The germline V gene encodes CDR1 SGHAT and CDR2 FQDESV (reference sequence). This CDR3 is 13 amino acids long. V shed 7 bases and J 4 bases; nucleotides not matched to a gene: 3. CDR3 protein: CASTGTSGYEQYF. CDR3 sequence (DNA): TGTGCCAGCACCGGGACTAGCGGATACGAGCAGTACTTC.

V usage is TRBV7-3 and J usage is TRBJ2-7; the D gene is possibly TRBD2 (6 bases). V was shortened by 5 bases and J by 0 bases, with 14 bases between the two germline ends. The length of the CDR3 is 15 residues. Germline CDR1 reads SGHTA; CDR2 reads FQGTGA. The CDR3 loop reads CASSLGDSSSYEQYF. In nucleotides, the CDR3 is TGTGCCAGCAGCCTAGGGGACTCCAGCTCCTACGAGCAGTACTTC.